This TCR beta chain was captured by sequencing in a study of shared clonotypes between healthy human individuals. The CDR3 is 15 residues long. The V gene's germline CDR1 is MNHEY and CDR2 SMNVEV (reference sequence). Trimming stripped 8 bases from V and 2 bases from J, with 17 bases between. In the naive CD8 group, cells lacked CD45RO and were positively selected for CCR7, so terminally differentiated effector memory CD45RA+ cells were left out. Only Caucasian adults living in Nashville, Tennessee served as donors. Using immunoSEQ multiplex PCR, the repertoire was profiled, and TCRdb retains in-frame clones only, with some absent. This table has 2 million to 2.5 million clones, around 93% appearing once.

The chain uses TRBV27 and TRBJ2-3; D is unclear. This sequence originates from a man younger than 35 in good health. Some clones in this sample may be carry-over from other donors' samples. Sequenced input: naive CD8+ T cells from PBMCs. The DNA of the CDR3 is TGTGCCAGCGCAAACCGGGCCACGAACACAGATACGCAGTATTTT. It translates to CASANRATNTDTQYF.